This T cell receptor beta chain was captured in a study of blood T cells in healthy people across ages. Study-level results: There were more naive CD4+ cells and higher diversity in long-lived donors than in aged donors.

Caucasian, healthy and from Russia, the donors were aged between about 6 and 90. Concerning this clonotype: Antigen specificity is unknown. This may arise from a read error, as a much more abundant clone is one base away.

Germline V gene data show CDR1 as MNHNY and CDR2 as SVGAGI (reference sequence). This CDR3 is 17 amino acids long. It was with a sample-barcoded 5' primer and a J-beta primer mix that a second PCR of roughly 7 to 11 cycles was run. Using its own MiXCR run on the 5' RACE reads, TCRdb lists one record per CDR3 protein. Found here are 550,000 to 650,000 distinct CDR3 sequences, about 30% of them singletons; the top ten hold about a sixth. The TCR was taken from a woman at least 80 years old in good health. The sequencing input was blood. The chain links TRBV6-6 to TRBJ1-6; D may be TRBD1 (6 bases). CDR3 coding DNA: TGTGCCAGCAGTTACGGGAGGTCGGGGGCTTCTAATTTACCCCTCCACTTT. Amino acids: CASSYGRSGASNLPLHF.